Listed here are 2 T cell receptor beta chains from one sample, sequenced in a study of Ad26.COV2.S vaccination and SARS-CoV-2 variants. TCRdb's table, derived via immunoSEQ multiplex PCR, lists solely in-frame clones and lacks some. The repertoire holds 350,000 to 450,000 clones, with about 92% as singletons. Treatment noted: around 19 received Ad26.COV2.S at low or high dose, single or two shots; 5 received placebo; per-sample allocation not given. The samples date from day 63 after the first vaccine or placebo injection. The sequences come from peripheral blood, collected in a trial of Ad26.COV2.S vaccine versus placebo. These receptors originate from a person aged 18-65 years who received the Ad26.COV2.S COVID-19 vaccine or a placebo.

This rearrangement joins TRBV7-9 to TRBJ2-2, with D hard to call. Trimming took off 1 base at V and 1 base at J, with 7 bases between the two ends. The CDR3 runs to 15 residues. Germline V CDR1 and CDR2: SEHNR, FQNEAQ (reference sequence). CDR3 sequence (DNA): TGTGCCAGCAGCTTAGATTATGGGAACACCGGGGAGCTGTTTTTT. It is translated as CASSLDYGNTGELFF.

The rearrangement joins TRBV6-6 to TRBJ2-7; 7 bases agree with TRBD2. J was trimmed by 7 bases and V by 4 bases; bases with no gene match: 10. Germline CDR1 reads MNHNY; CDR2 reads SVGAGI (reference sequence). The CDR3 length is 14 residues. CDR3: CASSSGTTTTEQYF. The CDR3 DNA reads as TGTGCCAGCAGTTCCGGGACTACCACTACGGAGCAGTACTTC.